Shown below are 14 T cell receptor beta chains from a single sample sequenced in a study of cytomegalovirus exposure and HLA in healthy donors (dated by TCRdb to 2016 to 2017). The method was the immunoSEQ multiplex PCR assay. TCRdb took over this immuneACCESS table, retaining in-frame rearrangements with V and J assigned. Such tables are incomplete; in checked studies, under half of the missing clones stem from an unresolved V gene, and the remainder is unexplained. The sample data list tens of thousands of clones, and roughly 95% of these were observed just once. The ten largest clones take up approximately 3.6% of the sample. The material sequenced was PBMCs. The receptors were gathered from a woman under 30 in good health and CMV-seropositive.

CDR3: CASTGQGLSQPQHF. CDR3 nucleotides: TGTGCCAGCACCGGACAGGGTTTAAGTCAGCCCCAGCATTTT. V and J are TRBV2 and TRBJ1-5; 8 bases fit TRBD1. Germline loops: CDR1 SNHLY, CDR2 FYNNEI. This CDR3 has 14 residues. The J segment lost 6 bases and the V segment lost 7 bases, leaving 8 bases of the junction unmatched.

The chain employs TRBV30 and TRBJ1-5; D is uncertain. This CDR3 has 13 amino acids. The V gene's germline CDR1 is GTSNPN and CDR2 SVGIG (reference sequence). Trimming cost V 5 bases and J 0 bases, with 8 bases left between them. CDR3 amino acids: CAWGLDSNQPQHF. Here the CDR3 DNA reads TGTGCCTGGGGACTGGATAGCAATCAGCCCCAGCATTTT.

The chain is built from TRBV6-1 and TRBJ2-7; D is perhaps TRBD2 (7 bases). The CDR3 has 14 residues. Germline loops: CDR1 MNHNS, CDR2 SASEGT. V gave up 4 bases and J gave up 3 bases, with 13 bases separating them. Here the CDR3 DNA reads TGTGCCAGCAGTGTTCAGGGGAGGGACTACGAGCAGTACTTC. Protein sequence: CASSVQGRDYEQYF.

Written as DNA, the CDR3 is TGTGCCAGCTCGTTGGCAGGGGGCATGAACACTGAAGCTTTCTTT. Protein sequence: CASSLAGGMNTEAFF. The chain links TRBV28 to TRBJ1-1, with TRBD1 matching 8 bases. The CDR3 loop spans 15 amino acids. Germline V lookup: CDR1 MDHEN, CDR2 SYDVKM. V lost 8 bases, J lost 0 bases, and 8 bases stayed unmatched. Full variable domain (missing parts from reference TRBV28 and TRBJ1-1): DVKVTQSSRYLVKRTGEKVFLECVQDMDHENMFWYRQDPGLGLRLIYFSYDVKMKEKGDIPEGYSVSREKKERFSLILESASTNQTSMYLCASSLAGGMNTEAFFGQGTRLTVV.

CDR3 bases: TGTGCCAGCAGCCTACACAGGGGGCCCTCCTACGAGCAGTACTTC. This translates into CASSLHRGPSYEQYF. The genes are TRBV7-8 and TRBJ2-7; 9 bases are a match to TRBD1. V lost 5 bases and J lost 0; bases outside the gene matches: 5. The CDR3 spans 15 residues. Germline loops: CDR1 SGHVS, CDR2 FQNEAQ.

The genes are TRBV7-2 and TRBJ1-1, with no clear D. Trimming left V 0 bases short and J 1 base short, with 3 bases between. Germline values: CDR1 SGHTA, CDR2 FQGNSA. The CDR3 has 13 amino acids. The CDR3 sequence: CASSLAANTEAFF. CDR3 nucleotide sequence: TGTGCCAGCAGCTTAGCAGCGAACACTGAAGCTTTCTTT.

The CDR3 loop is CASSPQGTTNTGELFF. DNA for the CDR3: TGCGCCAGCAGCCCCCAGGGGACTACGAACACCGGGGAGCTGTTTTTT. The chain employs TRBV4-3 and TRBJ2-2; D possibly corresponds to TRBD2 (7 bases). CDR3 length: 16 residues. Germline V CDR1 and CDR2: LGHNA, YSLEER. The germline V and J ends were trimmed by 4 bases and 0 bases, with 12 bases remaining between them.

The chain combines TRBV29-1 with TRBJ1-1; unclear D gene. Germline V gives CDR1 SQVTM, CDR2 ANQGSEA. V shed 2 bases and J shed 4 bases, with 8 bases lying between them. The CDR3 sequence is 12 residues long. The CDR3 coding sequence is TGCAGCGTTGAAAGAACAGCCACTGAAGCTTTCTTT. This sequence encodes CSVERTATEAFF.

The V and J genes are TRBV9 and TRBJ1-1, with D possibly being TRBD1 (5 bases). The CDR3 extends over 14 amino acids. V was cut by 2 bases and J by 6 bases, with 14 bases left in between. Germline lookup yields CDR1 SGDLS and CDR2 YYNGEE. The CDR3 DNA follows: TGTGCCAGCAGCGTTGGGGGGTTGAGGTCTGAAGCTTTCTTT. Translation gives CASSVGGLRSEAFF.

The V gene is TRBV7-9, the J gene TRBJ2-7, with 7 bases fitting TRBD1. Per the germline V gene, CDR1 is SEHNR and CDR2 is FQNEAQ (reference sequence). The CDR3 contains 14 residues. V lost 1 base, J lost 6 bases, and 6 bases stayed unmatched. CDR3 loop: CASSLEQGPREQYF. The CDR3, as DNA: TGTGCCAGCAGCTTAGAACAGGGGCCCCGCGAGCAGTACTTC.

The gene calls are TRBV29-1 and TRBJ2-7; D is unresolved. CDR3 length equals 15 residues. The germline V gene has CDR1 SQVTM and CDR2 ANQGSEA. Trimming removed 2 bases at V and 0 bases at J, with 14 bases between. CDR3 bases: TGCAGCGTTGAACACCCGGGTCTGGGCTCCTACGAGCAGTACTTC. As protein: CSVEHPGLGSYEQYF.

The V gene is TRBV7-7, the J gene TRBJ2-5; D is unresolved. The V end was cut by 1 base, the J end by 0 bases, with 9 bases between. Germline V gene lookup returns CDR1 SSHAT and CDR2 FNYEAQ (reference sequence). The CDR3 length is 15 residues. CDR3 residues: CASSLVAGDQETQYF. The CDR3 nucleotides read TGTGCCAGCAGCTTAGTCGCAGGCGACCAAGAGACCCAGTACTTC.

CDR3 in DNA: TGTGCCAGCAGCCAAAGACAGGGGATCTCCTACGAGCAGTACTTC. Its protein product is CASSQRQGISYEQYF. V usage is TRBV14 and J usage is TRBJ2-7; 8 nucleotides align to TRBD1. Per germline, CDR1 SGHDN and CDR2 FVKESK. CDR3 length: 15 residues. The trim removed 2 bases at V and 0 bases at J, leaving 3 bases unmatched.

The chain carries TRBV21-1 and TRBJ1-1; the table's D call TRBD1 went unverified against the DNA. TRBV21-1 is reported as a pseudogene. CDR3 length: 18 residues. The CDR3 nucleotides are TGTGCCAGCAGCAAAGGTGAAGGGGGAGAGGAGAAGAACACTGAAGCTTTCTTT. This sequence encodes CASSKGEGGEEKNTEAFF.